This T cell receptor (beta chain) was found in a study of shared clonotypes between healthy human individuals. Both subsets, CD45RA+ naive and CD45RA-negative memory, were split from the CD4+ cells. This CDR3 region has 13 residues. Germline loops: CDR1 SNHLY, CDR2 FYNNEI. V dropped 0 bases and J dropped 14 bases, with 16 bases sitting between them. Data came from immunoSEQ multiplex PCR; TCRdb stores just in-frame clones and leaves some out. The sample carries around 700,000 clones, 73% recorded once. This clone was recorded at least ten times. The chain couples TRBV2 to TRBJ2-5; the D gene is possibly TRBD1 (5 bases). Sequencing was done on a sample of memory CD4+ T cells sorted from blood. As for subset: CD45RA-negative fraction. The receptor was isolated from a woman aged 25 to 39 in good health. CDR3 sequence reads: CASSEAQGALGYF. Written as DNA, the CDR3 is TGTGCCAGCAGTGAAGCGCAAGGGGCCCTAGGCTACTTC. Filled out from reference TRBV2 and TRBJ2-5, the complete variable domain reads EPEVTQTPSHQVTQMGQEVILRCVPISNHLYFYWYRQILGQKVEFLVSFYNNEISEKSEIFDDQFSVERPDGSNFTLKIRSTKLEDSAMYFCASSEAQGALGYFGPGTRLLVL.